One sample yielded the 17 T cell receptor beta chains listed below, sequenced in a study of T cells in Graves' hyperthyroidism and ophthalmopathy (dated by TCRdb to the late 2010s). The library was made by multiplex PCR. The sequencer listed for this sample is Illumina HiSeq 2000. Amplification of TCR beta CDR3 regions was carried out from RNA transcripts. For the first round of RT-PCR on the TCR CDR3, the HTBI primer set was used together with the Qiagen OneStep RT-PCR kit. Through fastp at Q25 and MiXCR, TCRdb rebuilt clones from the public reads, retaining in-frame beta chains. Entries that share a CDR3 protein sequence are merged under the most common genes and DNA. The sample table shows 380,000 or so distinct CDR3 sequences, and approximately 15% are seen once. Less than 25% of the sample is held by the ten biggest clonotypes. Material for sequencing was blood. The receptors stem from a man under 40 with Graves' hyperthyroidism that later progressed to Graves' ophthalmopathy.

DNA of the CDR3: TGTGCCAGTACTGACAGGGAAGTAGCGAATCAGCCCCAGCATTTT. This translates into CASTDREVANQPQHF. The rearrangement links TRBV6-1 to TRBJ1-5; TRBD1 matches 7 bases. Germline V lookup: CDR1 MNHNS, CDR2 SASEGT. Trimming removed 9 bases from V and 4 bases from J; junction bases left unmatched: 12. The CDR3 runs 15 residues.

There are many counts of this clonotype. The genes are TRBV7-9 and TRBJ2-7, with TRBD2 identical over 7 bases. The CDR3 runs to 15 residues. The V gene's germline CDR1 is SEHNR and CDR2 FQNEAQ (reference sequence). With V trimmed by 4 bases and J by 0 bases, 6 bases remained unmatched. CDR3 region: CASSSWEGRSYEQYF. In DNA form, the CDR3 reads TGTGCCAGCAGCTCCTGGGAGGGCCGCTCCTACGAGCAGTACTTC.

This clonotype was counted ten times or more. The chain carries TRBV11-3 and TRBJ2-3, with D perhaps being TRBD1 or TRBD2 (5 bases each). The CDR3 length is 17 residues. V lost 3 bases, J lost 1 base, and 17 bases lay in between. Germline CDR1 and CDR2: SGHNT and YENEEA. CDR3 loop: CASSFRGQTPGTDTQYF. In DNA, the CDR3 is TGTGCCAGCAGCTTTCGGGGCCAAACCCCCGGCACAGATACGCAGTATTTT.

This clonotype occurred a few times. The chain combines TRBV15 with TRBJ1-1, with no clear D. The germline V and J ends were trimmed by 5 bases and 8 bases, with 9 bases remaining between them. From germline, CDR1 is LNHNV and CDR2 YYDKDF (reference sequence). The CDR3 is made up of 11 amino acids. The CDR3 nucleotides are TGTGCCACCAGCGGGCCCGCGGAAGCTTTCTTT. Translated, it gives CATSGPAEAFF. Full variable domain (outside the CDR3, taken from reference TRBV15 and TRBJ1-1): DAMVIQNPRYQVTQFGKPVTLSCSQTLNHNVMYWYQQKSSQAPKLLFHYYDKDFNNEADTPDNFQSRRPNTSFCFLDIRSPGLGDTAMYLCATSGPAEAFFGQGTRLTVV.

Many counts were recorded for this clonotype. The chain joins TRBV14 to TRBJ2-1, with 10 positions matching TRBD1. Trimming took 4 bases from V and 9 from J; bases not matched to a gene: 9. The CDR3 is made up of 15 amino acids. Germline CDR1 and CDR2: SGHDN and FVKESK. The CDR3 coding sequence is TGTGCCAGCAGCCCCGACAGGGGGCATGGGATTGAGCAGTTCTTC. This sequence encodes CASSPDRGHGIEQFF.

This clonotype was found many times. The chain combines TRBV2 with TRBJ2-4; D is unclear. V lost 8 bases, J lost 3 bases, and 8 bases lay in between. The CDR3 spans 12 residues. CDR1 is SNHLY and CDR2 is FYNNEI in the germline V gene. The CDR3 spells CASEGDKNIQYF. The DNA of the CDR3 is TGTGCCAGCGAAGGAGACAAAAACATTCAGTACTTC.

This clonotype was found many times. The CDR3 reads CASREASGGSGELFF. The CDR3 bases are TGTGCCAGCAGAGAGGCTAGCGGGGGTTCCGGGGAGCTGTTTTTT. The chain recombines TRBV2 with TRBJ2-2; 10 bases match TRBD2. The ends lost 6 bases at V and 6 bases at J; junction bases unmatched: 7. This CDR3 comprises 15 residues. Germline-derived CDR1 and CDR2 are SNHLY and FYNNEI.

This clonotype has a count of ten or more. The V call is TRBV30, the J call TRBJ2-5; no definite D call. CDR3 length: 12 residues. The ends were cut back, 3 bases at V and 5 bases at J, with 10 bases in the middle. Germline CDR1 reads GTSNPN; CDR2 reads SVGIG (reference sequence). CDR3 amino acids: CAWSSLGETQYF. CDR3 coding DNA: TGTGCCTGGAGCTCCCTAGGGGAGACCCAGTACTTC.

The chain employs TRBV20-1 and TRBJ2-2; maybe TRBD1 (5 bases). Germline V gives CDR1 DFQATT, CDR2 SNEGSKA (reference sequence). Trimming removed 3 bases from V and 0 bases from J, with 8 bases in between. CDR3 size: 14 residues. The CDR3 sequence: CSARSRANTGELFF. The CDR3 DNA follows: TGCAGTGCTAGGTCCAGGGCGAACACCGGGGAGCTGTTTTTT.

This clonotype came up many times. The genes are TRBV20-1 and TRBJ1-1, with 7 bases that match TRBD1. J gave up 7 bases and V 3 bases, and 5 bases lay outside the gene matches. The CDR3 totals 12 residues. Germline V gene data show CDR1 as DFQATT and CDR2 as SNEGSKA (reference sequence). The CDR3 reads CSASVGGGEAFF. The CDR3 region has the DNA TGCAGTGCTAGCGTAGGGGGCGGTGAAGCTTTCTTT.

This sequence joins TRBV4-1 and TRBJ2-5; 9 bases agree with TRBD2. Germline loops: CDR1 MGHRA, CDR2 YSYEKL. The CDR3 sequence is 16 residues long. Unmatched junction bases numbered 8, after V lost 5 bases and J lost 1 base. CDR3 region: CASSAPGGGAQETQYF. The CDR3 DNA sequence: TGCGCCAGCAGCGCCCCTGGCGGGGGGGCCCAAGAGACCCAGTACTTC.

This clonotype was seen at least ten times. This chain links TRBV4-1 with TRBJ2-7, with a tentative D call TRBD1 (5 bases). Germline-derived CDR1 and CDR2 are MGHRA and YSYEKL. The V end was cut by 3 bases, the J end by 0 bases, with 9 bases between. This CDR3 contains 14 residues. CDR3 residues: CASSHTGSSYEQYF. The DNA of the CDR3 is TGCGCCAGCAGCCACACAGGTAGCTCCTACGAGCAGTACTTC.

CDR3 sequence (DNA): TGTGCCAGCAGTTACAGGCAGGGGGAGACCCAGTACTTC. As protein: CASSYRQGETQYF. The rearrangement links TRBV6-5 to TRBJ2-5; possibly TRBD1 for D (6 bases). V was shortened by 2 bases and J by 5 bases, with 9 bases between the two germline ends. The V gene's germline CDR1 is MNHEY and CDR2 SVGAGI. This CDR3 spans 13 amino acids.

This clonotype was found many times. The chain is built from TRBV2 and TRBJ1-2; a weak D match, TRBD1 (6 bases). Germline V lookup: CDR1 SNHLY, CDR2 FYNNEI. V lost 8 bases, J lost 8 bases, and 15 bases lay in between. The CDR3 extends over 12 amino acids. CDR3 protein: CASRGGARGYTF. CDR3 nucleotides: TGTGCCAGCCGGGGGGGGGCAAGAGGCTACACCTTC.

The chain is built from TRBV3-1 and TRBJ1-4; D call uncertain. The ends were cut back, 5 bases at V and 8 bases at J, with 9 bases in the middle. The CDR3 is 12 amino acids. Germline CDR1 is LGHDT and CDR2 is YNNKEL (reference sequence). CDR3 protein: CASSAGGEKLFF. DNA for the CDR3: TGTGCCAGCAGCGCTGGAGGGGAAAAACTGTTTTTT.

Comment on this clonotype: As the CDR3 is not closed by the conserved phenylalanine or tryptophan, this likely results from a read error. J is TRBJ2-5 and V is TRBV20-1, with 8 bases lining up with TRBD2. The CDR3 consists of 14 residues. Trimming at V came to 6 bases and at J to 3 bases, leaving 9 bases not matched to a gene. CDR1 and CDR2 from the germline V gene are DFQATT and SNEGSKA (reference sequence). Here the CDR3 DNA reads TGCAGTGCGTGGACTAGCCGGGGCAAAGAGACCCAGTACTGC. This gives the protein CSAWTSRGKETQYC.

The chain employs TRBV2 and TRBJ2-3, with D possibly TRBD1 on 6 matching bases. The CDR3 spans 15 residues. In germline, CDR1 is SNHLY, CDR2 FYNNEI. Trimming left V 6 bases short and J 0 bases short, with 13 bases between. In nucleotides, the CDR3 is TGTGCCAGCAGCTTAGGGGGTTGGAGCACAGATACGCAGTATTTT. Translated, it gives CASSLGGWSTDTQYF.